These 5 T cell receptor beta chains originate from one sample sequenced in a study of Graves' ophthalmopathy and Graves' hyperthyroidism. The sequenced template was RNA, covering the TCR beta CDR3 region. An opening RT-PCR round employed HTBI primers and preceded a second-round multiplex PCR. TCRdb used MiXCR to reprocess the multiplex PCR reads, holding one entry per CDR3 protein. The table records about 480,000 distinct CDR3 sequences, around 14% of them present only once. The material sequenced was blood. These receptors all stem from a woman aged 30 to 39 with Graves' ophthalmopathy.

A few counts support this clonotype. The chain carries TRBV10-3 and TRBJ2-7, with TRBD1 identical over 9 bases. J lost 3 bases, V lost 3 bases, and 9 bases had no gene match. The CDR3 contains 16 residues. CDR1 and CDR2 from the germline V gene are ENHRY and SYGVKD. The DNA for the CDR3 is TGTGCCATCAGTGAAAGGGCCGGGACAGGGTACTACGAGCAGTACTTC. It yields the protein CAISERAGTGYYEQYF.

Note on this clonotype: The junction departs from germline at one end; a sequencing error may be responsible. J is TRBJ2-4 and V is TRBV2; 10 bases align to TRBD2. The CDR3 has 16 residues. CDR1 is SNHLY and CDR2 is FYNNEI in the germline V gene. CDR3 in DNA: TGTGCCAGCCGTCTCGATCGAGCGGGAGGGAAAAACATTAAGTACTTC. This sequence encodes CASRLDRAGGKNIKYF.

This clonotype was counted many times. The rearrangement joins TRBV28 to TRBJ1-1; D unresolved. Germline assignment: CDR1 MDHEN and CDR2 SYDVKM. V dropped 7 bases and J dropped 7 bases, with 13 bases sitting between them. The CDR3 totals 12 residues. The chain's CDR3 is CASIKGWGEAFF. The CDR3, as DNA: TGTGCCAGCATAAAAGGGTGGGGTGAAGCTTTCTTT. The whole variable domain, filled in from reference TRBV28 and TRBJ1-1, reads DVKVTQSSRYLVKRTGEKVFLECVQDMDHENMFWYRQDPGLGLRLIYFSYDVKMKEKGDIPEGYSVSREKKERFSLILESASTNQTSMYLCASIKGWGEAFFGQGTRLTVV.

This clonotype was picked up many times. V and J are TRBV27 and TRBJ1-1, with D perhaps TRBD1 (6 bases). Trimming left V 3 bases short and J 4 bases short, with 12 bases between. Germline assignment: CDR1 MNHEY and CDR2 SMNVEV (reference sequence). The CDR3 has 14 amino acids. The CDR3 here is CASSFRTDFTEAFF. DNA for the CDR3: TGTGCCAGCAGTTTTCGGACAGACTTCACTGAAGCTTTCTTT.

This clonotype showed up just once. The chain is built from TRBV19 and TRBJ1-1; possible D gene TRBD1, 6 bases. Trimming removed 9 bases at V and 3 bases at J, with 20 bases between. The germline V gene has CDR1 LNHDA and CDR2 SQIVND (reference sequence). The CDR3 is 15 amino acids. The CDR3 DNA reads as TGTGCCAGCGTTACGAACAGGGAGGCGGACACTGAAGCTTTCTTT. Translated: CASVTNREADTEAFF. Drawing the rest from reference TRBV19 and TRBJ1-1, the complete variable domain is DGGITQSPKYLFRKEGQNVTLSCEQNLNHDAMYWYRQDPGQGLRLIYYSQIVNDFQKGDIAEGYSVSREKKESFPLTVTSAQKNPTAFYLCASVTNREADTEAFFGQGTRLTVV.